The text below deals with one T cell receptor (beta chain). The CDR3 extends over 15 amino acids. J was trimmed by 2 bases and V by 2 bases; bases with no gene match: 2. Per the germline V gene, CDR1 is SEHNR and CDR2 is FQNEAQ (reference sequence). The source of the sample is a study of blood T cell repertoires in COVID-19. Recovered status applied to Cohort 3 donors who had two consecutive negative PCRs. It also applied to those with clearance or with symptom resolution. Only in-frame clones appear in the TCRdb table, and some are missing; sequencing was by immunoSEQ multiplex PCR. The data contain approximately 400,000 clones, more than 75% of them seen just once; the ten biggest clones take up about 1.1%.

This TCR derives from a woman between 18 and 29 years old who had recovered from COVID-19. Source material: PBMCs or T cells enriched from blood (not recorded which). The chain recombines TRBV7-9 with TRBJ2-5; 10 bases map to TRBD2. Here the CDR3 DNA reads TGTGCCAGCAGCTTAACTAGCGGGGCGCAAGAGACCCAGTACTTC. This translates into CASSLTSGAQETQYF.